This TCR beta chain was sequenced during a study of blood T cell repertoires in COVID-19. Study in general: Acute-phase and convalescent COVID-19 samples originated in the United States, Italy and Spain. The cDNA or gDNA used as material had been derived from T cells, B-cell-depleted T cells, or PBMCs.

Assay: immunoSEQ multiplex PCR; the TCRdb copy retains only in-frame clones and omits some. Of about 21,000 clones listed, more than 70% are singletons. Germline loops: CDR1 SGHRS, CDR2 YFSETQ. CDR3 length: 15 amino acids. Deletions cut 7 bases from V and 0 bases from J, with 14 bases between. The gene calls are TRBV5-1 and TRBJ2-1, with no clear D. The specimen sequenced was peripheral blood. The TCR comes from a man in his forties with acute or convalescent COVID-19. The DNA of the CDR3 is TGCGCCAGCCGCACCGACTTGAGCTCCTACAATGAGCAGTTCTTC. Residues: CASRTDLSSYNEQFF.